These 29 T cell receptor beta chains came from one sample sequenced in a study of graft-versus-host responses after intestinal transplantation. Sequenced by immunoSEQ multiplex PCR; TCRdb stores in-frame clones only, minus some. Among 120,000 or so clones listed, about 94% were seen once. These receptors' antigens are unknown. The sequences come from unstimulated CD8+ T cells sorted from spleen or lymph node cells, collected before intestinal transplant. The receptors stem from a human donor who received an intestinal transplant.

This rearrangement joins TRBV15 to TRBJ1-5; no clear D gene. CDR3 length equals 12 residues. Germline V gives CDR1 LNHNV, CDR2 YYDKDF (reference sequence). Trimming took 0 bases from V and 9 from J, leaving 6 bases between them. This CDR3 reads CATSRDKWPQHF. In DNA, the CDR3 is TGTGCCACCAGCAGAGATAAGTGGCCCCAGCATTTT.

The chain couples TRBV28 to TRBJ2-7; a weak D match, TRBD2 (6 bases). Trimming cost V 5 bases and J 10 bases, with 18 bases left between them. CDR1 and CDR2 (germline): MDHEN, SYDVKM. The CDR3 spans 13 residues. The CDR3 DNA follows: TGTGCCAGCAGTCCAGGGACTGCCTCTGAACAGTACTTC. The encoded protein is CASSPGTASEQYF. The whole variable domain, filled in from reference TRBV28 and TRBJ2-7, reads DVKVTQSSRYLVKRTGEKVFLECVQDMDHENMFWYRQDPGLGLRLIYFSYDVKMKEKGDIPEGYSVSREKKERFSLILESASTNQTSMYLCASSPGTASEQYFGPGTRLTVT.

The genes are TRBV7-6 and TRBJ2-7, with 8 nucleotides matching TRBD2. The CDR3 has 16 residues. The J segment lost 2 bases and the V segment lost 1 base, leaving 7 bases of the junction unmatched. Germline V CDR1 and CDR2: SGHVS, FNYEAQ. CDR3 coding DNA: TGTGCCAGCAGCTTAGAACTAGCGGATTCCACCTACGAGCAGTACTTC. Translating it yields CASSLELADSTYEQYF.

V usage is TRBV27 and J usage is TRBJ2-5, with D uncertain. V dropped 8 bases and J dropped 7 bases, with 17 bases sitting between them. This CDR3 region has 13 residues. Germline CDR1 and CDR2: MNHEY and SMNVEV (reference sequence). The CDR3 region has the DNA TGTGCCAGCGGCGGACGGAATGAAGGGACCCAGTACTTC. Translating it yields CASGGRNEGTQYF.

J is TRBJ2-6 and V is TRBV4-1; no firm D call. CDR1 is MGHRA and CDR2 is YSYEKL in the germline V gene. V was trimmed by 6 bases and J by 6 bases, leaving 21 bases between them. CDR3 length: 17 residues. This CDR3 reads CASRPGPSPLEANVLTF. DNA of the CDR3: TGCGCCAGCAGACCAGGACCCTCCCCTCTTGAGGCCAACGTCCTGACTTTC.

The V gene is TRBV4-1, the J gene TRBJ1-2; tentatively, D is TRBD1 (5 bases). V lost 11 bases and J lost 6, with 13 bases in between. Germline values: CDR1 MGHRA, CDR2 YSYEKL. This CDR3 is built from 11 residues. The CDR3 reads CAGLGEDGYTF. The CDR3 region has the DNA TGCGCCGGGTTAGGGGAGGATGGCTACACCTTC.

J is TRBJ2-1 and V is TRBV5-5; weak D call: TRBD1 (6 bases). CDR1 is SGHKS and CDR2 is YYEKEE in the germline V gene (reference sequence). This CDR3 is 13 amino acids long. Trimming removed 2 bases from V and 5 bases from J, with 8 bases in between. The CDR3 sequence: CASSLGGHNEQFF. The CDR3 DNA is TGTGCCAGCAGCTTAGGGGGTCACAATGAGCAGTTCTTC.

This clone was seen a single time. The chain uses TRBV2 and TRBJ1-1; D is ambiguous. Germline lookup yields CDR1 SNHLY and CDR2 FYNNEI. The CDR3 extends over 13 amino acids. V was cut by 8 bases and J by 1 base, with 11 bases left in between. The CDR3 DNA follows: TGTGCCAGCGGACTCTTAGGGAACACTGAAGCTTTCTTT. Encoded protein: CASGLLGNTEAFF.

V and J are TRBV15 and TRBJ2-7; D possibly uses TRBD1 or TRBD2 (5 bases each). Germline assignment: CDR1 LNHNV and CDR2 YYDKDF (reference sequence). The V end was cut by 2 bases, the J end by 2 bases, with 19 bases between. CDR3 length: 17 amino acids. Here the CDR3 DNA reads TGTGCCACCAGCAGACAGCTCCACCGGGACGACACCTACGAGCAGTACTTC. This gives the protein CATSRQLHRDDTYEQYF.

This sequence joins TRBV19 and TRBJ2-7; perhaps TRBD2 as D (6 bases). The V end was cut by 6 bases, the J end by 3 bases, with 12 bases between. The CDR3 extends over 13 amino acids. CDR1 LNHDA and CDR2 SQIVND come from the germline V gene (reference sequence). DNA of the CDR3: TGTGCCAGTAGCCGCTCGACTAGCTACGAGCAGTACTTC. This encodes CASSRSTSYEQYF.

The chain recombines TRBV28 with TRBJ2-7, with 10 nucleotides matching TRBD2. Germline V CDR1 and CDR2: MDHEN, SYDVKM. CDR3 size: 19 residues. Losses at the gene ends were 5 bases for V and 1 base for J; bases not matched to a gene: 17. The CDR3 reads CASSPRSGLAPHISYEQYF. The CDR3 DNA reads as TGTGCCAGCAGTCCCCGCTCGGGACTAGCGCCCCATATTTCCTACGAGCAGTACTTC. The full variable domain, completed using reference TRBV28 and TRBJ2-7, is DVKVTQSSRYLVKRTGEKVFLECVQDMDHENMFWYRQDPGLGLRLIYFSYDVKMKEKGDIPEGYSVSREKKERFSLILESASTNQTSMYLCASSPRSGLAPHISYEQYFGPGTRLTVT.

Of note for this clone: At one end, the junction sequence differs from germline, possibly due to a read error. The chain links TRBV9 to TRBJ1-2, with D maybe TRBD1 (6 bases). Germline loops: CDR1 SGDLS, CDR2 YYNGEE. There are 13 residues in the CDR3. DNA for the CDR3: TGTGCCAGCAGCGTAGAAACCGGGACACCTTATTTTTTC. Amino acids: CASSVETGTPYFF.

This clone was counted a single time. The CDR3 sequence: CASSKQGGRGDQPQHF. The CDR3 nucleotides are TGTGCCAGCAGCAAACAAGGGGGCAGGGGGGACCAGCCCCAGCATTTT. The chain uses TRBV21-1 and TRBJ1-5; the table calls TRBD1, which could not be checked here. TRBV21-1 is listed as a pseudogene. CDR3 length: 16 amino acids.

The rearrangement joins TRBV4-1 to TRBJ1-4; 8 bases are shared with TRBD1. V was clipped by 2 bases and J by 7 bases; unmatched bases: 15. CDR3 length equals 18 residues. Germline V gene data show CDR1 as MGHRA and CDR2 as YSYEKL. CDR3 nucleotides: TGCGCCAGCAGCCAATCCAGGGGGCCTATTGGCCTAGGTGAAAAACTGTTTTTT. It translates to CASSQSRGPIGLGEKLFF.

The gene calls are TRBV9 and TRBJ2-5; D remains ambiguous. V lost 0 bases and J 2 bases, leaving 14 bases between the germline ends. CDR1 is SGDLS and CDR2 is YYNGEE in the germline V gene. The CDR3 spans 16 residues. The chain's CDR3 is CASSVVPDPRQETQYF. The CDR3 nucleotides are TGTGCCAGCAGCGTAGTGCCGGATCCCCGACAAGAGACCCAGTACTTC.

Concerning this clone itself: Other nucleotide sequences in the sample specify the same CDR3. CDR3: CAWSVGQVNQPQHF. The CDR3 region has the DNA TGTGCCTGGAGTGTAGGGCAGGTCAATCAGCCCCAGCATTTT. V gene TRBV30 combines with J gene TRBJ1-5; no clear D. This CDR3 comprises 14 residues. Trimming left V 0 bases short and J 3 bases short, with 9 bases between. Per the germline V gene, CDR1 is GTSNPN and CDR2 is SVGIG (reference sequence). The entire variable domain, with the rest obtained from reference TRBV30 and TRBJ1-5, is as follows: SQTIHQWPATLVQPVGSPLSLECTVEGTSNPNLYWYRQAAGRGLQLLFYSVGIGQISSEVPQNLSASRPQDRQFILSSKKLLLSDSGFYLCAWSVGQVNQPQHFGDGTRLSIL.

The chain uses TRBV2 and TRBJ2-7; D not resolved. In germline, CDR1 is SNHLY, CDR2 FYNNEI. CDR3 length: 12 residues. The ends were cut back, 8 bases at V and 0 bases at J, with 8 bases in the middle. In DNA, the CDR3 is TGTGCCAGCGGCCCCCCCTCCTACGAGCAGTACTTC. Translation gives CASGPPSYEQYF.

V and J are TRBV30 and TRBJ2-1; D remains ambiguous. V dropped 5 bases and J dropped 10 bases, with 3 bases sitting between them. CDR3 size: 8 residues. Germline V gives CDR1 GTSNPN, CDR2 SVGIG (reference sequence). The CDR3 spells CAWGEQFF. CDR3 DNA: TGTGCCTGGGGGGAGCAGTTCTTC.

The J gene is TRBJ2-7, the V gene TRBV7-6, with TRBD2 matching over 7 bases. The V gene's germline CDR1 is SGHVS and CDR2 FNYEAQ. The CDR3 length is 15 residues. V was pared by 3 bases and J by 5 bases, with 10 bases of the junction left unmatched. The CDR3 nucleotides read TGTGCCAGCAGCTTGGGACCGGGACTAAAGAACGAGCAGTACTTC. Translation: CASSLGPGLKNEQYF.

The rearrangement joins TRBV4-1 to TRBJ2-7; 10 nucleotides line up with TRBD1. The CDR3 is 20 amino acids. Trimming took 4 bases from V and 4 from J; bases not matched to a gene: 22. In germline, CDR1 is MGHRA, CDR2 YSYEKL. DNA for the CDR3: TGCGCCAGCAGCCCTGCCAGGGCAGGGGACAGGGGAGCGTTTCGGTACGAGCAGTACTTC. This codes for CASSPARAGDRGAFRYEQYF.

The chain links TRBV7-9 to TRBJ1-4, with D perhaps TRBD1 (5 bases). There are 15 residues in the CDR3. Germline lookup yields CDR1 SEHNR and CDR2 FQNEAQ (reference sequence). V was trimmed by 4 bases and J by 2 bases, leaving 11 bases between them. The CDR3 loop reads CASSSFQGTNEKLFF. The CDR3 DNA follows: TGTGCCAGCAGCTCATTCCAGGGCACTAATGAAAAACTGTTTTTT.

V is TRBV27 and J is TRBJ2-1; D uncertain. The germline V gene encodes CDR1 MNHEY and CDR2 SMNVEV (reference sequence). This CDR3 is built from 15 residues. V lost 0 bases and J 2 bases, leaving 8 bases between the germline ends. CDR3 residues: CASSLSVRAYNEQFF. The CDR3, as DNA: TGTGCCAGCAGTTTATCCGTTAGGGCCTACAATGAGCAGTTCTTC.

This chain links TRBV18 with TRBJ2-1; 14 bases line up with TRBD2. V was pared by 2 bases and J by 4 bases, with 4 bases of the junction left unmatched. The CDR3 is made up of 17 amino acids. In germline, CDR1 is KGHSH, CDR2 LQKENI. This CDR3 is CASSPKGLAGVYNEQFF. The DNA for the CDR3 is TGTGCCAGCTCACCAAAGGGACTAGCGGGAGTTTACAATGAGCAGTTCTTC.

CDR3 DNA: TGCGCCAGCAGTGAGCGGAATTTCAATGAGCAGTTCTTC. Residues: CASSERNFNEQFF. V usage is TRBV10-2 and J usage is TRBJ2-1, with D hard to call. Per germline, CDR1 WSHSY and CDR2 SAAADI. CDR3 length: 13 amino acids. V shed 2 bases and J shed 6 bases, with 8 bases lying between them.

The CDR3 sequence is CASSPQGFEQYF. The CDR3 DNA reads TGTGCCAGCAGCCCACAGGGGTTCGAGCAGTACTTC. The rearrangement uses TRBV7-8 and TRBJ2-7, with TRBD1 matching over 7 bases. CDR3 length: 12 residues. Germline V gene data show CDR1 as SGHVS and CDR2 as FQNEAQ. Trimming at V came to 5 bases and at J to 6 bases, leaving 4 bases not matched to a gene.

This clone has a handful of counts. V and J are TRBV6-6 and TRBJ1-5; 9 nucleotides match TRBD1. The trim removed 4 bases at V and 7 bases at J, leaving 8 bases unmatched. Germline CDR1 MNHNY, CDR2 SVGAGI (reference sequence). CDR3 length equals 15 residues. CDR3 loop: CASSFLQGARQPQHF. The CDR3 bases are TGTGCCAGCAGTTTCCTACAGGGGGCCAGGCAGCCCCAGCATTTT.

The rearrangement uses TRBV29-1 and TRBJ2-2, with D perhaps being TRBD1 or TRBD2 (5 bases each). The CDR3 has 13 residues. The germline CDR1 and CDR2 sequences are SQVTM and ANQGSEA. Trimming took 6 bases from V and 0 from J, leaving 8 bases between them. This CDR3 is CSVTGPNTGELFF. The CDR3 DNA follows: TGCAGCGTAACGGGGCCGAACACCGGGGAGCTGTTTTTT.

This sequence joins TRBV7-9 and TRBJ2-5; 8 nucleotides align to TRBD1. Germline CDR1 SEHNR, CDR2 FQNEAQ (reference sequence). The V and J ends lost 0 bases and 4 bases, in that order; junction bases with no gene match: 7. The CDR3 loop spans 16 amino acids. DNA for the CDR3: TGTGCCAGCAGCTTAGCTGGGACAGGTGGGGGAGAGACCCAGTACTTC. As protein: CASSLAGTGGGETQYF.

DNA for the CDR3: TGTGCCAGCAGTGCAACTGGGACAGCTATCAATGAGCAGTTCTTC. Translated, it gives CASSATGTAINEQFF. V and J are TRBV6-5 and TRBJ2-1, with 7 bases fitting TRBD1. From germline, CDR1 is MNHEY and CDR2 SVGAGI. J lost 6 bases, V lost 5 bases, and 10 bases had no gene match. This CDR3 has 15 amino acids.